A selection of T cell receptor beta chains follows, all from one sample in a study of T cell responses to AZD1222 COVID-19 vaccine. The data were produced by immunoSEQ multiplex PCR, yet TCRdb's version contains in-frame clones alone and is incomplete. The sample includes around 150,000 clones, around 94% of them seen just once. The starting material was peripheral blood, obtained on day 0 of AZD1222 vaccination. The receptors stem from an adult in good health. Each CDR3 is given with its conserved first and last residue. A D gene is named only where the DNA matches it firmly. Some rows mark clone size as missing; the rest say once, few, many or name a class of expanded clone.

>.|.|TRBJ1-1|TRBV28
TGTGCCAGCAGTTCCCCCAACACTGAAGCTTTCTTT
CASSSPNTEAFF
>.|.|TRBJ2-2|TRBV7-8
TGTGCCAGCAGCCGACTCTCCACCGGGGAGCTGTTTTTT
CASSRLSTGELFF
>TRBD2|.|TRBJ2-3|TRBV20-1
TGCAGTGCTAGTGGGCGGGAGCACCCAAATACGCAGTATTTT
CSASGREHPNTQYF
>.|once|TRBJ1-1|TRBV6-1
TGTGCCAGCAGTGACCAGGGAGGTGTGAACACTGAAGCTTTCTTT
CASSDQGGVNTEAFF
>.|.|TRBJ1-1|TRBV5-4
TGTGCCAGCAGCTCCCCCTCCAGCCCCGGGTTCACTGAAGCTTTCTTT
CASSSPSSPGFTEAFF
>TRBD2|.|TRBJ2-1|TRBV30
TGTGCCTGCCCGAACTTGGGACTAGCATCCTACAATGAGCAGTTCTTC
CACPNLGLASYNEQFF
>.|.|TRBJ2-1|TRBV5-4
TGTGCCAGCTGGGACCCAGCCGGCAAACTCTACAATGAGCAGTTCTTC
CASWDPAGKLYNEQFF
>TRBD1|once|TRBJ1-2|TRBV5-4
TGTGCCAGCAGCTTAGGACAGGGCGGGGGTAGGGGCTATGGCTACACCTTC
CASSLGQGGGRGYGYTF
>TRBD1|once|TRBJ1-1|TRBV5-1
TGCGCCAGCAGCTCCGGACAGGGCCGCACTGAAGCTTTCTTT
CASSSGQGRTEAFF
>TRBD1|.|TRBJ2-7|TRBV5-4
TGTGCCAGCAGCCAGGACAGGTCCTACGAGCAGTACTTC
CASSQDRSYEQYF
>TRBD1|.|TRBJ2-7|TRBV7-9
TGTGCCAGCAGCTTAGTGACAGGGATGCGAATCGAGCAGTACTTC
CASSLVTGMRIEQYF
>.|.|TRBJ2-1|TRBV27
TGTGCCAGCAGTTTATCAGTCGATGAGCAGTTCTTC
CASSLSVDEQFF
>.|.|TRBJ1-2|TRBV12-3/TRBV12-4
TGTGCCAGCAGTTTATTGGTATACTATGGCTACACCTTC
CASSLLVYYGYTF
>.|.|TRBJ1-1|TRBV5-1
TGCGCCAGCAGCCAGCAGGGGTTGAACACTGAAGCTTTCTTT
CASSQQGLNTEAFF
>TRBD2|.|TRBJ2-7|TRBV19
TGTGCCAGTAGGAGGCGGGGGGCGCCTGGCTCCTACGAGCAGTACTTC
CASRRRGAPGSYEQYF
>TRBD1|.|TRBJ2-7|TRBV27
TGTGCCAGCAGTCGGACAGGGCCGCTGATCTCCTACGAGCAGTACTTC
CASSRTGPLISYEQYF
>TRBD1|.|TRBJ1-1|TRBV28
TGTGCCACCAAGGGACAGTTTATGACTGAAGCTTTCTTT
CATKGQFMTEAFF
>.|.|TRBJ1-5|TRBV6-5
TGTGCCAGCCGCAGGTTAGGCAGCTACAATCAGCCCCAGCATTTT
CASRRLGSYNQPQHF
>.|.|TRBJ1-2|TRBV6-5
TGTGCCAGCAGTTATAGAGGGGCCCGCCCATATGGCTACACCTTC
CASSYRGARPYGYTF
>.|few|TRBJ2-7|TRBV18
TGTGCCAGCTCACCACAGGACAGCTACGAGCAGTACTTC
CASSPQDSYEQYF
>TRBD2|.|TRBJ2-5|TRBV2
TGTGCCAGCAGTGTAGGCGGGAGGGGCGAGACCCAGTACTTC
CASSVGGRGETQYF
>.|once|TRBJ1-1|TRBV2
TGTGCCAGCAATGCGGACGCGGGGAGTAACACTGAAGCTTTCTTT
CASNADAGSNTEAFF
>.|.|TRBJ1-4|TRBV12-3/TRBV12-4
TGTGCCAGCAGTTTTGGAGGTGAAAAACTGTTTTTT
CASSFGGEKLFF
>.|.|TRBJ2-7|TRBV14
TGTGCCAGCAGCCAAGTCCTCGGCGTTTCCTACGAGCAGTACTTC
CASSQVLGVSYEQYF
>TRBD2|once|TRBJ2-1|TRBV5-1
TGCGCCAGCAGCGTGAGACTAGCGGGAGGGCATGAGCAGTTCTTC
CASSVRLAGGHEQFF
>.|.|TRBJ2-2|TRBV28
TGTGCCAGCAGTCTACAGGGGAGGACCGGGGAGCTGTTTTTT
CASSLQGRTGELFF
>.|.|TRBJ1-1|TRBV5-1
TGCGCCAGCAGCTCTCAGGGGAGAAAGAACACTGAAGCTTTCTTT
CASSSQGRKNTEAFF
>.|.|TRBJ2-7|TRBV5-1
TGCGCCAGCAGCCCCGGGGACGAGCAGTACTTC
CASSPGDEQYF
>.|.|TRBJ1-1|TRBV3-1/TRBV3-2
TGTGCCAGCACCGAGGCCAGGGCGAACACTGAAGCTTTCTTT
CASTEARANTEAFF
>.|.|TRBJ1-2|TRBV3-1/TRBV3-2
TGTGCCAGCAGCCAAGGCGTTAGCATGGGGGGCTACACCTTC
CASSQGVSMGGYTF
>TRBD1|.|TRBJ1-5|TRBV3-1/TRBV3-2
TGTGCCAGCAGCCAAGCCGGGACAGGGGGCGCAGGCCAGCCCCAGCATTTT
CASSQAGTGGAGQPQHF
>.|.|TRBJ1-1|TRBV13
TGTGCCAGCAGCCCCCATCCCTGGGGGAACACTGAAGCTTTCTTT
CASSPHPWGNTEAFF